These 10 T cell receptor beta chains originate from one sample sequenced in a study of OX40 agonist ivuxolimab in advanced cancers. Produced via immunoSEQ multiplex PCR; TCRdb's table is partial and in-frame only. Among about 73,000 clones listed, 70% to 90% were seen once. This specimen consisted of CD4+ or CD8+ T cells sorted from blood, obtained in a trial of the OX40 agonist ivuxolimab. The source of these receptors is an adult with an advanced solid tumor such as melanoma, head and neck, liver or kidney cancer.

The rearrangement joins TRBV7-3 to TRBJ2-3; D is possibly TRBD1 (6 bases). From germline, CDR1 is SGHTA and CDR2 FQGTGA. The V end lost 4 bases, the J end lost 0 bases, and 11 bases lay between the germline ends. This CDR3 is 15 amino acids long. CDR3 loop: CASSSGTSSTDTQYF. CDR3 nucleotide sequence: TGTGCCAGCAGCTCCGGGACAAGTAGCACAGATACGCAGTATTTT.

The CDR3 nucleotides read TGTGCCAGCAGAGACCAGGGCGAGCAGTACTTC. This encodes CASRDQGEQYF. The chain carries TRBV28 and TRBJ2-7; tentative D call: TRBD1 (5 bases). Germline loops: CDR1 MDHEN, CDR2 SYDVKM. V lost 6 bases, J lost 6 bases, and 9 bases lay in between. The CDR3 loop spans 11 amino acids.

The chain uses TRBV11-3 and TRBJ2-1; 9 nucleotides line up with TRBD2. From germline, CDR1 is SGHNT and CDR2 YENEEA. V was clipped by 1 base and J by 0 bases; unmatched bases: 7. This CDR3 spans 18 amino acids. The CDR3 reads CASSLVLAGGPSYNEQFF. The DNA of the CDR3 is TGTGCCAGCAGCTTAGTTTTGGCGGGAGGGCCCTCCTACAATGAGCAGTTCTTC.

Only a few counts were recorded for this clone. The chain's CDR3 is CASSVAGAEAGELFF. CDR3 DNA: TGTGCCAGCAGCGTAGCTGGGGCGGAGGCCGGGGAGCTGTTTTTT. V usage is TRBV9 and J usage is TRBJ2-2; D may match TRBD1 or TRBD2 (5 bases each). This CDR3 spans 15 amino acids. V was cut by 0 bases and J by 6 bases, with 12 bases left in between. Germline assignment: CDR1 SGDLS and CDR2 YYNGEE.

The CDR3 sequence is CASSLSHSGANVLTF. The CDR3, as DNA: TGTGCCAGCAGCCTAAGCCACTCTGGGGCCAACGTCCTGACTTTC. This sequence joins TRBV7-3 and TRBJ2-6; D is uncertain. This CDR3 has 15 amino acids. Deletions cut 5 bases from V and 0 bases from J, with 8 bases between. Germline lookup yields CDR1 SGHTA and CDR2 FQGTGA.

The chain is built from TRBV29-1 and TRBJ1-1; TRBD1 aligns across 9 bases. Looked up from germline, CDR1 is SQVTM and CDR2 is ANQGSEA. There are 13 residues in the CDR3. J gave up 4 bases and V 6 bases, and 6 bases lay outside the gene matches. CDR3 amino acids: CSVAGQGPTEAFF. The CDR3 DNA reads TGCAGCGTCGCGGGACAGGGACCCACTGAAGCTTTCTTT.

The V and J genes are TRBV5-6 and TRBJ2-3; 8 bases are a match to TRBD2. The V gene end was trimmed by 1 base and the J gene end by 2 bases; junction bases not matched to a gene: 6. The CDR3 sequence is 16 residues long. CDR1 is SGHDT and CDR2 is YYEEEE in the germline V gene. The CDR3 DNA reads TGTGCCAGCAGCTTGCCCGGAGCGGGAGCCACAGATACGCAGTATTTT. Its translation is CASSLPGAGATDTQYF.

The genes are TRBV6-1 and TRBJ1-2, with D possibly matching TRBD1 (5 bases). V lost 4 bases and J 4 bases, leaving 13 bases between the germline ends. This CDR3 region has 14 residues. CDR1 and CDR2 from the germline V gene are MNHNS and SASEGT. CDR3 coding DNA: TGTGCCAGCAGTGGGGGGGGTAGCTCCTATGGCTACACCTTC. Its translation: CASSGGGSSYGYTF.

The gene calls are TRBV30 and TRBJ1-2; D gene unclear. This CDR3 comprises 13 residues. Trimming pared 2 bases from V and 0 bases from J, leaving 7 bases between. The V gene's germline CDR1 is GTSNPN and CDR2 SVGIG (reference sequence). Here the CDR3 reads CAWSTKANYGYTF. For the CDR3, the DNA is TGTGCCTGGAGTACTAAAGCTAACTATGGCTACACCTTC.

V usage is TRBV7-8 and J usage is TRBJ2-7; TRBD2 matches 12 bases. The J segment lost 4 bases and the V segment lost 1 base, leaving 8 bases of the junction unmatched. This CDR3 spans 17 amino acids. CDR1 and CDR2 from the germline V gene are SGHVS and FQNEAQ. The CDR3 here is CASSLGLAGGPGYEQYF. CDR3 DNA: TGTGCCAGCAGCTTAGGGCTAGCGGGAGGGCCGGGATACGAGCAGTACTTC.